The rows below give T cell receptor beta chains drawn from one sample of a study of CD8+ T cells in alopecia areata. The data were produced by immunoSEQ multiplex PCR, yet TCRdb's version contains in-frame clones alone and is incomplete. The table lists under 350,000 clones, roughly 64% of them singletons, with about 1.8% in the top ten. This material consisted of CD4+ T cells sorted from blood, taken at week 24, from a patient treated with tofacitinib. All receptors come from a human donor with alopecia areata. Both conserved end residues are part of each CDR3. D genes are given only for firm matches. Clone size is given for some rows only: seen once, a few or many times, or a class if the clone is expanded.

d_gene: TRBD2; j_gene: TRBJ2-1; abundance: few; v_gene: TRBV29-1; CDR3nt: TGCAGCGTTACGACTAGCGGGGGCAGGAATGAGCAGTTCTTC; CDR3aa: CSVTTSGGRNEQFF
d_gene: NA; j_gene: TRBJ1-2; abundance: NA; v_gene: TRBV7-8; CDR3nt: TGTGCCAGCAGCTTAGTGTTCCGGGCCTCAGCTAACTATGGCTACACCTTC; CDR3aa: CASSLVFRASANYGYTF
d_gene: TRBD2; j_gene: TRBJ2-1; abundance: few; v_gene: TRBV2; CDR3nt: TGTGCCAGCAGTCCGACTAGCGGGTTCTTGTTCTTC; CDR3aa: CASSPTSGFLFF
d_gene: TRBD2; j_gene: TRBJ2-7; abundance: NA; v_gene: TRBV10-3; CDR3nt: TGTGCCATCAGAGGGACTAGCGACGAGCAGTACTTC; CDR3aa: CAIRGTSDEQYF
d_gene: TRBD2; j_gene: TRBJ2-7; abundance: NA; v_gene: TRBV7-9; CDR3nt: TGTGCCTCCCTCACACCGGAGCGGGGGACCTACGAGCAGTACTTC; CDR3aa: CASLTPERGTYEQYF
d_gene: NA; j_gene: TRBJ2-7; abundance: NA; v_gene: TRBV30; CDR3nt: TGTGCCTGGAGTCTGGGGCCCAGCCCCTACGAGCAGTACTTC; CDR3aa: CAWSLGPSPYEQYF
d_gene: NA; j_gene: TRBJ2-5; abundance: NA; v_gene: TRBV6-5; CDR3nt: TGTGCCAGCTCGTTAAAAGAGACCCAGTACTTC; CDR3aa: CASSLKETQYF
d_gene: TRBD1; j_gene: TRBJ2-7; abundance: once; v_gene: TRBV23-1; CDR3nt: TGCGCCAGCAGTCAACCTAAGACAGGGGTCCCCTACGAGCAGTACTTC; CDR3aa: CASSQPKTGVPYEQYF
d_gene: NA; j_gene: TRBJ2-3; abundance: few; v_gene: TRBV29-1; CDR3nt: TGCAGCGTTGAAGATAGGGGGGCCGCAACAGATACGCAGTATTTT; CDR3aa: CSVEDRGAATDTQYF
d_gene: NA; j_gene: TRBJ1-2; abundance: few; v_gene: TRBV30; CDR3nt: TGTGCCTGGAGTGTAAGGGCGCAGATTACGTATGGCTACACCTTC; CDR3aa: CAWSVRAQITYGYTF
d_gene: NA; j_gene: TRBJ1-5; abundance: NA; v_gene: TRBV15; CDR3nt: TGTGCCACCGGGGGGCGAGGGTCCCAGCATTTT; CDR3aa: CATGGRGSQHF
d_gene: TRBD2; j_gene: TRBJ2-7; abundance: NA; v_gene: TRBV29-1; CDR3nt: TGCAGCGTTGAAGGCGGGACTAGCGGATACGAGCAGTACTTC; CDR3aa: CSVEGGTSGYEQYF
d_gene: NA; j_gene: TRBJ1-3; abundance: NA; v_gene: TRBV14; CDR3nt: TGTGCCAGCAGCGGCAGGGGCTTATTGACGGGAAACACCATATATTTT; CDR3aa: CASSGRGLLTGNTIYF
d_gene: NA; j_gene: TRBJ1-2; abundance: NA; v_gene: TRBV2; CDR3nt: TGTGCCAGCATGGACGGCCTGGGCTACACCTTC; CDR3aa: CASMDGLGYTF
d_gene: NA; j_gene: TRBJ2-5; abundance: NA; v_gene: TRBV7-8; CDR3nt: TGTGCCAGCAGCCACGGCTCAGTAGTCCCCCAGTACTTC; CDR3aa: CASSHGSVVPQYF
d_gene: NA; j_gene: TRBJ2-7; abundance: NA; v_gene: TRBV5-1; CDR3nt: TGCGCCAGCAGCTTGGGGAGTTCTTCCTACGAGCAGTACTTC; CDR3aa: CASSLGSSSYEQYF
d_gene: NA; j_gene: TRBJ1-1; abundance: NA; v_gene: TRBV29-1; CDR3nt: TGCAGCGTTGAGGGATGGGGCACTGAAGCTTTCTTT; CDR3aa: CSVEGWGTEAFF
d_gene: NA; j_gene: TRBJ2-1; abundance: few; v_gene: TRBV7-2; CDR3nt: TGTGCCAGCACCCCCGGACAGTACAATGAGCAGTTCTTC; CDR3aa: CASTPGQYNEQFF
d_gene: NA; j_gene: TRBJ2-5; abundance: NA; v_gene: TRBV2; CDR3nt: TGTGCCAGCAGTGGGGCAAAAGAGACCCAGTACTTC; CDR3aa: CASSGAKETQYF
d_gene: NA; j_gene: TRBJ2-5; abundance: NA; v_gene: TRBV29-1; CDR3nt: TGCAGCGTTCAAGGGAAGAACTACCGAGAGACCCAGTACTTC; CDR3aa: CSVQGKNYRETQYF
d_gene: TRBD2; j_gene: TRBJ2-3; abundance: NA; v_gene: TRBV5-1; CDR3nt: TGCGCCAGCAGCACGGGACTAGCGGGGGCCCGGTTGGATACGCAGTATTTT; CDR3aa: CASSTGLAGARLDTQYF
d_gene: NA; j_gene: TRBJ2-1; abundance: NA; v_gene: TRBV2; CDR3nt: TGTGCCAGCAGTGAAGCGGCCGCGAGCGGCCTAACCTACAATGAGCAGTTCTTC; CDR3aa: CASSEAAASGLTYNEQFF
d_gene: TRBD1; j_gene: TRBJ2-3; abundance: few; v_gene: TRBV29-1; CDR3nt: TGCAGCGTTGATGCAGGGGGCGCGGATACGCAGTATTTT; CDR3aa: CSVDAGGADTQYF
d_gene: NA; j_gene: TRBJ1-3; abundance: NA; v_gene: TRBV30; CDR3nt: TGTGCCTGGAACTGGAAGTATGAGTGGAACACCATATATTTT; CDR3aa: CAWNWKYEWNTIYF
d_gene: TRBD1; j_gene: TRBJ1-2; abundance: NA; v_gene: TRBV6-5; CDR3nt: TGTGCCAGCAGATCCGGGACAGATTATGGCTACACCTTC; CDR3aa: CASRSGTDYGYTF
d_gene: NA; j_gene: TRBJ2-7; abundance: NA; v_gene: TRBV6-5; CDR3nt: TGTGCCAGCAGTTACCGCCCCTCCTACGAGCAGTACTTC; CDR3aa: CASSYRPSYEQYF
d_gene: NA; j_gene: TRBJ2-1; abundance: NA; v_gene: TRBV19; CDR3nt: TGTGCCAGTAGTATAAGCGCGGCCTACAATGAGCAGTTCTTC; CDR3aa: CASSISAAYNEQFF
d_gene: NA; j_gene: TRBJ2-7; abundance: few; v_gene: TRBV5-1; CDR3nt: TGCGCCAGCAGCTCTTTGGGGGCAGGGCTGGACGAGCAGTACTTC; CDR3aa: CASSSLGAGLDEQYF
d_gene: NA; j_gene: TRBJ1-1; abundance: NA; v_gene: TRBV30; CDR3nt: TGTGCCTGGAGTGTAGCCGGGGAGGTCACTGAAGCTTTCTTT; CDR3aa: CAWSVAGEVTEAFF
d_gene: NA; j_gene: TRBJ1-5; abundance: NA; v_gene: TRBV30; CDR3nt: TGTGCCTGGAGTCTCCAGTTTGGCGGGAGCTCCAATCAGCCCCAGCATTTT; CDR3aa: CAWSLQFGGSSNQPQHF
d_gene: NA; j_gene: TRBJ1-5; abundance: NA; v_gene: TRBV30; CDR3nt: TGTGCCTGGAGAGGTTTTAGCAATCAGCCCCAGCATTTT; CDR3aa: CAWRGFSNQPQHF
d_gene: TRBD1; j_gene: TRBJ1-4; abundance: few; v_gene: TRBV18; CDR3nt: TGTGCCAGCTCACAAAGGGGACAGGGCGAAGAAAAACTGTTTTTT; CDR3aa: CASSQRGQGEEKLFF
d_gene: NA; j_gene: TRBJ1-1; abundance: once; v_gene: TRBV30; CDR3nt: TGTGCCTGGACCCAGGGATTCGGTTATACTGAAGCTTTCTTT; CDR3aa: CAWTQGFGYTEAFF